Sequencing of this T cell receptor (beta chain) was carried out in a study of shared clonotypes between healthy human individuals. The overall study: Per-donor plates numbered three CD4 naive, three CD4 memory, two CD8 naive and one CD8 memory.

This table comes from immunoSEQ multiplex PCR, and its TCRdb copy is limited to in-frame clones, with some not included. The sample lists 1.5 million to 2.5 million clones, about 95% seen once, with roughly 1.2% in the top ten. CD45RO-negative CD8 cells positively selected for CCR7 made up the naive population, which excluded terminally differentiated effector memory CD45RA+ cells. Notes on the study in general: The genetic and exposure-history diversity represented was limited by few donors.

In regard to this clone: The antigen is undetermined.

The ends were cut back, 4 bases at V and 4 bases at J, with 14 bases in the middle. Per germline, CDR1 SQVTM and CDR2 ANQGSEA. The CDR3 extends over 14 amino acids. The chain is built from TRBV29-1 and TRBJ2-1, with D hard to call. Sample: naive CD8+ T cells sorted from blood. The clonotype originates from a man between 18 and 29 years old in good health. The CDR3 protein is CSVVGRSSYNEQFF. In DNA, the CDR3 is TGCAGCGTTGTTGGCCGCAGCAGTTACAATGAGCAGTTCTTC.